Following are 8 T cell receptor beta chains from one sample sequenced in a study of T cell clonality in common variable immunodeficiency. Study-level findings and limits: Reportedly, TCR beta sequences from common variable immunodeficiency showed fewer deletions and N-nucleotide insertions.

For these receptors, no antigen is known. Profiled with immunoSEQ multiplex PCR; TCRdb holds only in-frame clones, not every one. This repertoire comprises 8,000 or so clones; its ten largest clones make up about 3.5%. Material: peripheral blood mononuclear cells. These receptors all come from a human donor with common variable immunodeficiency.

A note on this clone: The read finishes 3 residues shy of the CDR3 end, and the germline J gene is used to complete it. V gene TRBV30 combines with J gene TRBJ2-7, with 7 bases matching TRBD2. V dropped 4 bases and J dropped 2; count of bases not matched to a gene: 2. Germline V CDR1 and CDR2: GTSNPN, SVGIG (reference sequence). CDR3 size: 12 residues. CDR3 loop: CAWNGGAYEQYF. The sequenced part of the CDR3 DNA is TGTGCCTGGAATGGGGGGGCCTACGAG. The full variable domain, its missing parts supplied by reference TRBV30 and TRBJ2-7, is SQTIHQWPATLVQPVGSPLSLECTVEGTSNPNLYWYRQAAGRGLQLLFYSVGIGQISSEVPQNLSASRPQDRQFILSSKKLLLSDSGFYLCAWNGGAYEQYFGPGTRLTVT.

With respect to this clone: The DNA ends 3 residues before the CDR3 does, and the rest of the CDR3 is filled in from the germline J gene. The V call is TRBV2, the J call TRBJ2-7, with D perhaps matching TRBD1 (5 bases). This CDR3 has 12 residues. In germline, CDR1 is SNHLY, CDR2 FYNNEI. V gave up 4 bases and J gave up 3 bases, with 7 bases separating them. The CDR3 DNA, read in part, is TGTGCCAGCAGTGGTCAGGGCTACGAG. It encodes CASSGQGYE. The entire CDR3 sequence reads CASSGQGYEQYF.

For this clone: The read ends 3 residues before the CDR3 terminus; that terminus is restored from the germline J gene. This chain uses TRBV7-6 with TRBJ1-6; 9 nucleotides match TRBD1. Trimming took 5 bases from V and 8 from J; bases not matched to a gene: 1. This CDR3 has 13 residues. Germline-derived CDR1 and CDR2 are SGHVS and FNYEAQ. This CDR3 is CASSRTGDSPLHF. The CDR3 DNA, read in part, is TGTGCCAGCAGCAGGACAGGGGATTCACCC.

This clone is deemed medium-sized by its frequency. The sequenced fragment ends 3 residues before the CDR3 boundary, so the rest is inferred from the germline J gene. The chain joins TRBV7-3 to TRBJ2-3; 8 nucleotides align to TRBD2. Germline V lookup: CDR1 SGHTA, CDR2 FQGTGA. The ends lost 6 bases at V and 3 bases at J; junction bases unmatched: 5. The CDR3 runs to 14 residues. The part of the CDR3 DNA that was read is TGTGCCAGCAGATCGGGGGGGGATACAGATACG. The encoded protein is CASRSGGDTDT. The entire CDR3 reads CASRSGGDTDTQYF.

CDR3 DNA (partial): TGTGCCAGCTCACCACTCAGGGACTACGAG. Translated: CASSPLRDYE. In full, the CDR3 reads CASSPLRDYEQYF. The chain employs TRBV18 and TRBJ2-7; tentatively, D is TRBD1 (5 bases). Read data end 3 residues before the CDR3 end; the end is taken from the germline J gene. The ends were cut back, 1 base at V and 3 bases at J, with 7 bases in the middle. Looked up from germline, CDR1 is KGHSH and CDR2 is LQKENI. This CDR3 is 13 amino acids long. The entire variable domain, with the rest obtained from reference TRBV18 and TRBJ2-7, is as follows: NAGVMQNPRHLVRRRGQEARLRCSPMKGHSHVYWYRQLPEEGLKFMVYLQKENIIDESGMPKERFSAEFPKEGPSILRIQQVVRGDSAAYFCASSPLRDYEQYFGPGTRLTVT.

This chain's CDR3 is CASSSEDEQYF. CDR3 bases read: TGTGCCAGCAGCTCAGAGGACGAG. The V call is TRBV7-9, the J call TRBJ2-7; D not certain. The read comes to an end 3 residues before the CDR3 does, leaving the germline J gene to fill in the end. The CDR3 has 11 residues. Germline CDR1 SEHNR, CDR2 FQNEAQ (reference sequence). Trimming stripped 4 bases from V and 5 bases from J, with 6 bases between.

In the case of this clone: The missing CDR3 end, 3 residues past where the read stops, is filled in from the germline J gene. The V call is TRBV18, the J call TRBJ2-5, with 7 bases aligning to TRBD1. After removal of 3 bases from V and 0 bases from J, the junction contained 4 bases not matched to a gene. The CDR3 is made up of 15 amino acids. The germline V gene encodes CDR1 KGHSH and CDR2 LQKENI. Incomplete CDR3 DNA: TGTGCCAGCTCACCCTCGACAGGGTACCAAGAGACC. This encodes CASSPSTGYQET. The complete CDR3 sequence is CASSPSTGYQETQYF.

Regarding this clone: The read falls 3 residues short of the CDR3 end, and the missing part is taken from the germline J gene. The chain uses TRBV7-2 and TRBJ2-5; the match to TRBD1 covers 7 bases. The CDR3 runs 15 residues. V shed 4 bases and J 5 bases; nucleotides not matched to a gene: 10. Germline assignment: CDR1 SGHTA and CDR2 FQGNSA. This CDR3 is CASSSLGQLRETQYF. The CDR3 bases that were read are TGTGCCAGCAGCTCCCTGGGACAGCTAAGGGAGACC. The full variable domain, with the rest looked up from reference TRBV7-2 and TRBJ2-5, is GAGVSQSPSNKVTEKGKDVELRCDPISGHTALYWYRQSLGQGLEFLIYFQGNSAPDKSGLPSDRFSAERTGGSVSTLTIQRTQQEDSAVYLCASSSLGQLRETQYFGPGTRLLVL.